Following are 22 T cell receptor beta chains from one sample sequenced in a study of shared clonotypes between healthy human individuals. Sequencing used immunoSEQ multiplex PCR; TCRdb keeps in-frame clones, though not all of them. The sample carries approximately 2.3 million clones, 80% to 95% recorded once. Sequencing was done on a sample of naive CD4+ T cells from PBMCs. Subset noted: CD45RA+ positively selected. These receptors were taken from a man in his late teens or twenties in good health. Some clones in this sample may be carry-over from other donors' samples.

The rearrangement joins TRBV4-1 to TRBJ2-5, with D possibly being TRBD1 or TRBD2 (5 bases each). The V end was cut by 3 bases, the J end by 5 bases, with 13 bases between. Germline lookup yields CDR1 MGHRA and CDR2 YSYEKL. The CDR3 is made up of 14 amino acids. This chain's CDR3 is CASSHGYRDETQYF. Here the CDR3 DNA reads TGCGCCAGCAGCCATGGGTACCGGGACGAGACCCAGTACTTC.

The chain uses TRBV7-9 and TRBJ2-7; D perhaps matches TRBD2 (5 bases). The CDR3 has 14 amino acids. Germline V gene lookup returns CDR1 SEHNR and CDR2 FQNEAQ (reference sequence). V lost 4 bases, J lost 3 bases, and 13 bases lay in between. The CDR3 is CASSSRDPVYEQYF. CDR3 coding DNA: TGTGCCAGCAGCTCCCGGGATCCCGTCTACGAGCAGTACTTC.

The chain couples TRBV10-3 to TRBJ1-1, with no clear D. The germline V gene encodes CDR1 ENHRY and CDR2 SYGVKD. This CDR3 has 13 residues. Trimming removed 6 bases at V and 0 bases at J, with 8 bases between. DNA of the CDR3: TGTGCCATCAGAAGGGAGTTGAACACTGAAGCTTTCTTT. Translating gives CAIRRELNTEAFF.

This chain connects TRBV18 to TRBJ2-7; tentatively, D is TRBD2 (6 bases). CDR1 is KGHSH, CDR2 LQKENI, per germline. V was clipped by 6 bases and J by 9 bases, with 18 bases between them. This CDR3 region has 13 residues. CDR3 region: CASSRVHPGAQYF. As DNA, the CDR3 is TGTGCCAGCTCTAGGGTTCATCCGGGAGCGCAGTACTTC.

The chain joins TRBV6-5 to TRBJ1-2; D might be TRBD1 (5 bases). This CDR3 is 11 amino acids long. The germline V gene encodes CDR1 MNHEY and CDR2 SVGAGI. Trimming pared 6 bases from V and 7 bases from J, leaving 9 bases between. The CDR3 reads CASRNTGGYTF. CDR3 DNA: TGTGCCAGCAGAAATACAGGTGGCTACACCTTC.

This clone was seen just once. The genes are TRBV5-1 and TRBJ2-2; TRBD1 aligns across 9 bases. Trimming at V came to 2 bases and at J to 7 bases, leaving 6 bases not matched to a gene. The CDR3 runs 15 residues. Per germline, CDR1 SGHRS and CDR2 YFSETQ. The CDR3 sequence: CASSLQGAQVGELFF. The CDR3 nucleotides are TGCGCCAGCAGCTTACAGGGGGCGCAGGTCGGGGAGCTGTTTTTT.

A word on this clone: Additional DNA sequences in this sample encode the identical CDR3. V gene TRBV5-1 combines with J gene TRBJ1-3; 9 nucleotides line up with TRBD1. V lost 3 bases, J lost 7 bases, and 8 bases stayed unmatched. Germline lookup yields CDR1 SGHRS and CDR2 YFSETQ. The CDR3 is made up of 15 amino acids. DNA for the CDR3: TGCGCCAGCAGCTCCGGGGACAGGGAAGGGAACACCATATATTTT. This encodes CASSSGDREGNTIYF.

V usage is TRBV7-6 and J usage is TRBJ1-3; D is unresolved. CDR1 is SGHVS and CDR2 is FNYEAQ in the germline V gene. This CDR3 spans 12 amino acids. Trimming stripped 4 bases from V and 6 bases from J, with 7 bases between. Here the CDR3 reads CASSSDSNTIYF. The DNA of the CDR3 is TGTGCCAGCAGCTCCGATTCAAACACCATATATTTT.

This chain connects TRBV18 to TRBJ1-2, with 9 bases that match TRBD1. This CDR3 spans 15 amino acids. V was pared by 3 bases and J by 8 bases, with 10 bases of the junction left unmatched. The germline V gene has CDR1 KGHSH and CDR2 LQKENI. CDR3 loop: CASSPPGQGLRGYTF. In DNA, the CDR3 is TGTGCCAGCTCACCCCCGGGACAGGGTTTAAGGGGCTACACCTTC.

The V call is TRBV11-2, the J call TRBJ1-6; D is perhaps TRBD1 (5 bases). V gave up 1 base and J gave up 7 bases, with 11 bases separating them. The CDR3 is 15 amino acids. The V gene's germline CDR1 is SGHAT and CDR2 FQNNGV. CDR3 sequence reads: CASSLGGSGNSPLHF. The CDR3 DNA reads as TGTGCCAGCAGCTTAGGGGGCTCGGGAAATTCACCCCTCCACTTT.

The chain recombines TRBV29-1 with TRBJ2-3; unclear D gene. The ends were cut back, 5 bases at V and 2 bases at J, with 14 bases in the middle. Germline CDR1 and CDR2: SQVTM and ANQGSEA. The length of the CDR3 is 14 residues. The CDR3 spells CSVLGRPSTDTQYF. The CDR3 DNA is TGCAGCGTTCTTGGCCGCCCGTCCACAGATACGCAGTATTTT.

The gene calls are TRBV28 and TRBJ1-4, with D possibly TRBD1 on 6 matching bases. The germline gives CDR1 MDHEN, CDR2 SYDVKM. This CDR3 contains 14 residues. Trimming took 3 bases from V and 8 from J, leaving 13 bases between them. CDR3 sequence: CASSFYRAGEKLFF. CDR3 nucleotides: TGTGCCAGCAGTTTCTACAGGGCGGGCGAAAAACTGTTTTTT.

The chain combines TRBV9 with TRBJ2-3, with 7 bases fitting TRBD2. Germline V lookup: CDR1 SGDLS, CDR2 YYNGEE. Trimming removed 4 bases from V and 6 bases from J; junction bases left unmatched: 14. This CDR3 contains 16 residues. The CDR3 reads CASSPNSGSTEDTQYF. CDR3 nucleotides: TGTGCCAGCAGCCCCAATAGCGGGTCTACGGAGGATACGCAGTATTTT.

The genes are TRBV28 and TRBJ2-1, with 15 bases matching TRBD2. The junction had 12 bases not matched to a gene; V was cut back by 5 bases and J by 13 bases. Looked up from germline, CDR1 is MDHEN and CDR2 is SYDVKM. This CDR3 spans 16 amino acids. The CDR3 bases are TGTGCCAGCAGTGTCCGGACTAGCGGGAGGGCCTCCCTACAGTTCTTC. It specifies CASSVRTSGRASLQFF. Full variable domain (rest looked up from reference TRBV28 and TRBJ2-1): DVKVTQSSRYLVKRTGEKVFLECVQDMDHENMFWYRQDPGLGLRLIYFSYDVKMKEKGDIPEGYSVSREKKERFSLILESASTNQTSMYLCASSVRTSGRASLQFFGPGTRLTVL.

The gene calls are TRBV28 and TRBJ1-2; no clear D. Germline V gene lookup returns CDR1 MDHEN and CDR2 SYDVKM. Trimming cost V 6 bases and J 4 bases, with 18 bases left between them. This CDR3 comprises 15 residues. The CDR3 DNA reads TGTGCCAGCAGCCCATATGACAAAGCGCCCTATGGCTACACCTTC. Translating gives CASSPYDKAPYGYTF.

The chain recombines TRBV5-4 with TRBJ1-5, with D maybe TRBD1 (5 bases). This CDR3 is 15 amino acids long. Deletions cut 9 bases from V and 1 base from J, with 17 bases between. Germline CDR1 SGHNT, CDR2 YYREEE (reference sequence). CDR3 loop: CATQMGGRSNQPQHF. Here the CDR3 DNA reads TGTGCCACCCAGATGGGGGGAAGGAGCAATCAGCCCCAGCATTTT. Full variable domain (rest looked up from reference TRBV5-4 and TRBJ1-5): ETGVTQSPTHLIKTRGQQVTLRCSSQSGHNTVSWYQQALGQGPQFIFQYYREEENGRGNFPPRFSGLQFPNYSSELNVNALELDDSALYLCATQMGGRSNQPQHFGDGTRLSIL.

This sequence joins TRBV6-5 and TRBJ2-7; the D call may be TRBD1 or TRBD2 (5 bases each). V was clipped by 0 bases and J by 3 bases, with 15 bases between them. The germline CDR1 and CDR2 sequences are MNHEY and SVGAGI. CDR3 size: 16 residues. CDR3 in DNA: TGTGCCAGCAGTTACTCGACGGGACGGGATCGCTACGAGCAGTACTTC. Translating it yields CASSYSTGRDRYEQYF.

The rearrangement links TRBV2 to TRBJ2-3; D gene uncertain. The CDR3 consists of 15 residues. Between the trimmed V and J ends, which lost 2 bases and 1 base, there was a span of 10 bases. Per the germline V gene, CDR1 is SNHLY and CDR2 is FYNNEI. In DNA form, the CDR3 reads TGTGCCAGCAGTGAATCCAGCCCTGGCACAGATACGCAGTATTTT. Encoded protein: CASSESSPGTDTQYF.

The chain carries TRBV7-8 and TRBJ2-7, with 13 bases matching TRBD2. Trimming cost V 6 bases and J 2 bases; bases outside gene matches: 7. CDR3 length equals 16 residues. Germline V gene data show CDR1 as SGHVS and CDR2 as FQNEAQ. The CDR3 bases are TGTGCCAGCAGTAGGACTAGCGGGAGTTTCGCCTACGAGCAGTACTTC. This codes for CASSRTSGSFAYEQYF.

Worth noting for this clone: This sample includes further DNA sequences coding for the same CDR3. The J gene is TRBJ2-7, the V gene TRBV18; the D is unclear. This CDR3 spans 13 amino acids. The V and J ends lost 0 bases and 5 bases respectively, with 8 bases between them. Germline CDR1 and CDR2: KGHSH and LQKENI. The CDR3 is CASSPPSSDEQYF. The CDR3, as DNA: TGTGCCAGCTCACCACCATCGTCAGACGAGCAGTACTTC.

V usage is TRBV6-1 and J usage is TRBJ1-4; possible D gene TRBD1, 5 bases. In germline, CDR1 is MNHNS, CDR2 SASEGT. Trimming left V 2 bases short and J 5 bases short, with 15 bases between. This CDR3 has 16 residues. In DNA form, the CDR3 reads TGTGCCAGCAGTGAACCGGGGCTCCCAAGCAATGAAAAACTGTTTTTT. Translated, it gives CASSEPGLPSNEKLFF.

The chain couples TRBV29-1 to TRBJ1-5; D is undetermined. This CDR3 is 13 amino acids long. Germline-derived CDR1 and CDR2 are SQVTM and ANQGSEA. The V gene lost 4 bases and the J gene lost 4 bases, with 11 bases spanning the gap. CDR3 in amino acids: CSVVVQPNQPQHF. CDR3 coding DNA: TGCAGCGTTGTTGTACAGCCGAATCAGCCCCAGCATTTT.